The present T cell receptor (beta chain) was sequenced within a study of blood T cell repertoires in COVID-19. Looking at the study overall: There were acute and convalescent COVID-19 samples, and they came from the United States, Italy and Spain. The cDNA or gDNA used as material had been derived from T cells, B-cell-depleted T cells, or PBMCs.

Germline CDR1 and CDR2: ENHRY and SYGVKD. The junction had 11 bases not matched to a gene; V was cut back by 8 bases and J by 6 bases. There are 14 residues in the CDR3. In the authors' workflow: Researchers report that nucleated cell counts were estimated from reference gene primer amplification. Profiled with immunoSEQ multiplex PCR; TCRdb holds only in-frame clones, not every one. V and J calls and clone size follow that table, whereas D and trimming were derived from the DNA. The data show roughly 150,000 clones, just under 85% seen once. This receptor was taken from an elderly woman with COVID-19, enrolled during active disease. The source material was peripheral blood. V gene TRBV10-3 combines with J gene TRBJ2-3; 7 bases align to TRBD2. In nucleotides, the CDR3 is TGTGCCATCGGAGCTAGCGGACTGAAGGATACGCAGTATTTT. It specifies CAIGASGLKDTQYF.